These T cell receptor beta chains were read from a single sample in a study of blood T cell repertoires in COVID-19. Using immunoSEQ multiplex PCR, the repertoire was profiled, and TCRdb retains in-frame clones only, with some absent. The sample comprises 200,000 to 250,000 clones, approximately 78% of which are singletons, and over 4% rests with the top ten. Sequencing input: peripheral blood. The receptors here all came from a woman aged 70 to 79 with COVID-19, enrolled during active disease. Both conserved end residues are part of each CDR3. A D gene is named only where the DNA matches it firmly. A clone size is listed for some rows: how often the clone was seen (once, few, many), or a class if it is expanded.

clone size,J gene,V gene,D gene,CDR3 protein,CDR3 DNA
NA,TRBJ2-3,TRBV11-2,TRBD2,CASSLGASGRTDTQYF,TGTGCCAGCAGCTTAGGGGCTAGCGGGAGAACCGATACGCAGTATTTT
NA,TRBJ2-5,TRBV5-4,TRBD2,CASSLAGRQETQYF,TGTGCCAGCAGCCTAGCGGGACGGCAAGAGACCCAGTACTTC
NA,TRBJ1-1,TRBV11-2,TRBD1,CASSFTGGPTEAFF,TGTGCCAGCAGCTTTACAGGGGGCCCGACTGAAGCTTTCTTT
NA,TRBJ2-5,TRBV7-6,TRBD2,CASSLGTGGATSGRAQETQYF,TGTGCCAGCAGCTTAGGGACAGGGGGCGCGACTAGCGGGAGGGCCCAAGAGACCCAGTACTTC
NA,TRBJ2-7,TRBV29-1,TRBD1,CSGRTGGYEQYF,TGCAGCGGCCGGACAGGGGGCTACGAGCAGTACTTC
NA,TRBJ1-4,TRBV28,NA,CASSLSSAGFITENEKLFF,TGTGCCAGCAGTTTATCCTCGGCAGGTTTTATTACAGAGAATGAAAAACTGTTTTTT
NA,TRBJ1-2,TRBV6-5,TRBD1,CASSYSRGQSFYGYTF,TGTGCCAGCAGTTACTCGAGGGGACAGTCCTTCTATGGCTACACCTTC
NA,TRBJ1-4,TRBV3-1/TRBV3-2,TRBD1,CASSPNTGATNEKLFF,TGTGCCAGCAGCCCAAATACAGGGGCAACTAATGAAAAACTGTTTTTT
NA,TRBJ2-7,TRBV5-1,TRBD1,CASSLGTGVGYEQYF,TGCGCCAGCAGCTTGGGGACAGGTGTAGGATACGAGCAGTACTTC
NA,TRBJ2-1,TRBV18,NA,CASSPQGNEQFF,TGTGCCAGCTCACCACAGGGGAATGAGCAGTTCTTC
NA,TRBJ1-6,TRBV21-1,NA,CASSKGQGEPLHF,TGTGCCAGCAGCAAGGGACAGGGAGAACCCCTCCACTTT
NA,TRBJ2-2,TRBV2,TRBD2,CASSESSGRTHTGRATGELFF,TGTGCCAGCAGTGAATCTTCGGGCCGTACCCATACCGGGAGGGCCACCGGGGAGCTGTTTTTT
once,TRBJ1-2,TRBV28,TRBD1,CASSWGRTGNYGYTF,TGTGCCAGCAGTTGGGGAAGGACAGGGAACTATGGCTACACCTTC
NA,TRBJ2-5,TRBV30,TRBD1,CAWSVQGAETQYF,TGTGCCTGGAGTGTTCAGGGGGCGGAGACCCAGTACTTC
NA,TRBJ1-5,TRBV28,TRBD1,CASTGESNQPQHF,TGTGCCAGTACAGGGGAGAGCAATCAGCCCCAGCATTTT
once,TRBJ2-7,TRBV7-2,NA,CASSLQHGHSYEQYF,TGTGCCAGCAGCTTACAACATGGCCACTCCTACGAGCAGTACTTC
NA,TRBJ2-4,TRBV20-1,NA,CSASGFTGTSNIAKNIQYF,TGCAGTGCTAGTGGCTTTACCGGGACTTCGAATATAGCCAAAAACATTCAGTACTTC
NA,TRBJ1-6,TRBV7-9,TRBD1,CASSPATGTGNSPLHF,TGTGCCAGCAGCCCAGCTACCGGGACAGGGAACTCACCCCTCCACTTT
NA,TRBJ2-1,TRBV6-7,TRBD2,CASSYGLAVNSYNEQFF,TGTGCCAGCAGTTACGGTCTAGCGGTTAATTCCTACAATGAGCAGTTCTTC
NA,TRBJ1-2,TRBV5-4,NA,CASSLPGTRPYGYTF,TGTGCCAGCAGCTTGCCAGGGACACGTCCCTATGGCTACACCTTC
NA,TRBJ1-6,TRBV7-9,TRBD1,CASTQTGGSPLHF,TGTGCCAGCACCCAGACAGGGGGTTCACCCCTCCACTTT
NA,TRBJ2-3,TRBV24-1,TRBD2,CATSDFSSGGTDTQYF,TGTGCCACCAGTGATTTCTCTAGCGGGGGGACAGATACGCAGTATTTT
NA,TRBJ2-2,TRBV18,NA,CASSPGLSTGELFF,TGTGCCAGCTCACCAGGACTCTCGACCGGGGAGCTGTTTTTT
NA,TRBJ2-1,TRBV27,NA,CASSLLDHYNEQFF,TGTGCCAGCAGTTTACTAGATCATTACAATGAGCAGTTCTTC
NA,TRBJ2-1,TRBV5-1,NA,CASSLPRNEQFF,TGCGCCAGCAGCTTACCACGGAATGAGCAGTTCTTC
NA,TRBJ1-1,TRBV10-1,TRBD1,CASSVTGGEAFF,TGCGCCAGCAGTGTTACAGGGGGAGAAGCTTTCTTT
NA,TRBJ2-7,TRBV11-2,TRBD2,CASSRSGTSGSYEQYF,TGTGCCAGCAGCCGATCGGGGACTAGCGGGTCCTACGAGCAGTACTTC
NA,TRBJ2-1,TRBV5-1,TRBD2,CASSQNLAGVYNEQFF,TGCGCCAGCAGCCAGAACCTAGCGGGAGTATACAATGAGCAGTTCTTC